This entry describes one T cell receptor beta chain. The antigen is undetermined. The sample is drawn from a study of cytomegalovirus exposure and HLA in healthy donors. General study results and limits: Further analysis was carried out later, and it showed several of the most significant clusters appearing linked to common viral pathogens. Usually a TCR sequence was rare, but some public TCRs were found in many donors. Sequencing likely caused a cluster of highly shared sequence variants.

Both 60 Vbeta primers and 13 Jbeta primers went into the PCR. Sequencing was performed with immunoSEQ multiplex PCR; in TCRdb, only in-frame clones are kept and a portion is missing. The data show 150,000 to 200,000 clones, over 75% seen once. J was trimmed by 1 base and V by 5 bases; bases with no gene match: 9. This CDR3 contains 16 residues. Germline V gives CDR1 LNHNV, CDR2 YYDKDF (reference sequence). Among the donors, all were healthy bone marrow donors. The sequenced sample was PBMCs. The origin of this receptor is a woman aged 45-59 years in good health and CMV-seronegative. V is TRBV15 and J is TRBJ2-5; TRBD1 matches 8 bases. CDR3 coding DNA: TGTGCCACCAGCCACCGACAGGGGAACACCCAAGAGACCCAGTACTTC. It specifies CATSHRQGNTQETQYF.